Reported below is one T cell receptor (beta chain). Its specificity is not known. Libraries were prepared by immunoSEQ multiplex PCR; TCRdb keeps only in-frame clonotypes and omits some of them. The table lists some 77,000 clones, approximately 94% of them singletons, with about 1.5% in the top ten. This sample is part of a study of cytomegalovirus exposure and HLA in healthy donors. General observations from the study: It was approximately 160 TCR beta chains that were listed as cytomegalovirus-associated. Confirmation was obtained in vitro that a few CMV-associated chains are specific for CMV antigens.

CDR1 is KGHSH, CDR2 LQKENI, per germline. The junction had 14 bases not matched to a gene; V was cut back by 2 bases and J by 7 bases. The length of the CDR3 is 18 residues. Sequenced material: PBMCs. The sequence was obtained from a man aged 18 to 29 in good health and CMV-seropositive. The V gene is TRBV18, the J gene TRBJ1-2; 12 bases line up with TRBD1. The CDR3 region is CASSPEVLGTGGHGGYTF. The CDR3 region has the DNA TGTGCCAGCTCACCAGAGGTCTTGGGGACAGGGGGCCATGGTGGCTACACCTTC.